This TCR beta chain was observed in a study of human T cells and chemical hapten exposure. Across the study: The study patch tested 0.01% DPC on the upper back and read results at 6 days. Findings and limits, study-wide: Donors had alopecia, so their immune response may differ from healthy people's.

CDR3 length: 14 residues. Per the germline V gene, CDR1 is SGHAT and CDR2 is FQNNGV. TCRdb itself ran the RACE reads through MiXCR, one entry per CDR3 protein. This table holds approximately 370,000 distinct CDR3 sequences, 4.5% to 5.5% found once. Time point given: pre-sensitization, week 0. Treatment reported: therapeutic diphenylcyclopropenone sensitization with weekly scalp DPC. Worth noting for this clonotype: The target antigen is unknown. A much bigger clone sits one base away, suggesting this may be a read error.

The sequence was collected from a woman aged 18-29 years with alopecia areata. Some clones in this sample may be carry-over from other donors' samples. This chain connects TRBV11-2 to TRBJ2-5; no firm D call. Sequencing was performed on whole blood, taken in connection with sensitization to the hapten diphenylcyclopropenone (DPC). CDR3 sequence (DNA): TGTGCCAGCAGCCCGACGGGTAACGAAGAGACCCAGTGCTTC. Translation: CASSPTGNEETQCF.